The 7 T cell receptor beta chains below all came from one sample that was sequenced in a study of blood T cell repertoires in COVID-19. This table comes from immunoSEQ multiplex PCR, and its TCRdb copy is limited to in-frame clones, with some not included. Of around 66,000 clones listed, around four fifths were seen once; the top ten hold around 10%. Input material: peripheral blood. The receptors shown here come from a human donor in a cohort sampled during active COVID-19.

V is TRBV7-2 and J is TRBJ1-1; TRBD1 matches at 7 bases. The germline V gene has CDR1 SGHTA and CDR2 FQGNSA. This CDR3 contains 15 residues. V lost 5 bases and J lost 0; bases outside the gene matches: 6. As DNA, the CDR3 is TGTGCCAGCAGCCACAACAGGGGTATGAACACTGAAGCTTTCTTT. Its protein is CASSHNRGMNTEAFF.

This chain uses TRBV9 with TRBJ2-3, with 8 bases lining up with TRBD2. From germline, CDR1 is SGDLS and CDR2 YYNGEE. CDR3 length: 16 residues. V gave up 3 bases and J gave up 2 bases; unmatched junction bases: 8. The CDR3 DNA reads TGTGCCAGCAGCGCCGGGGGGGACGATTCCACAGATACGCAGTATTTT. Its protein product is CASSAGGDDSTDTQYF.

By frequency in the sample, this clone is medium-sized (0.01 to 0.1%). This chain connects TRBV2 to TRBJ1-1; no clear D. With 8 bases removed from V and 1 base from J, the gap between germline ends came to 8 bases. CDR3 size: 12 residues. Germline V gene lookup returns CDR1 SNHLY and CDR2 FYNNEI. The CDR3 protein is CASDTANTEAFF. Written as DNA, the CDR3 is TGTGCCAGCGATACAGCGAACACTGAAGCTTTCTTT. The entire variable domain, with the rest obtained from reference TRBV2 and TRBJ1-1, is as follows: EPEVTQTPSHQVTQMGQEVILRCVPISNHLYFYWYRQILGQKVEFLVSFYNNEISEKSEIFDDQFSVERPDGSNFTLKIRSTKLEDSAMYFCASDTANTEAFFGQGTRLTVV.

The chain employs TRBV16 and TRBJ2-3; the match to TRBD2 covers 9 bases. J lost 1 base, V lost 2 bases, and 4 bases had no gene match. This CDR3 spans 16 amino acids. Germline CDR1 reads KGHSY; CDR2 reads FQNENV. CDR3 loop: CASSQGGRDGTDTQYF. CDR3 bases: TGTGCCAGCAGCCAAGGCGGGAGGGATGGCACAGATACGCAGTATTTT.

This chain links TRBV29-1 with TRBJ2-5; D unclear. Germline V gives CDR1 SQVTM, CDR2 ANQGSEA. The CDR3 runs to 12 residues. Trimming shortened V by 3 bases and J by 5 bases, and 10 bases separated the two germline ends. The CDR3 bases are TGCAGCGTTGATAGCTCCGCGGAGACCCAGTACTTC. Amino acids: CSVDSSAETQYF.

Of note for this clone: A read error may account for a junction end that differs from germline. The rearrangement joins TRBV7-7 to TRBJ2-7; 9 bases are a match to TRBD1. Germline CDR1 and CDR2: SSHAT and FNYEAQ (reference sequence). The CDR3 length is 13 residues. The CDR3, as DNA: TGTGCTAGCAGCCCAGACAGGGGGTCCGAGCAGTACTTC. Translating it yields CASSPDRGSEQYF.

The CDR3 region is CASSPGQGTDTQYF. The CDR3, as DNA: TGTGCCAGCTCACCAGGGCAGGGCACAGATACGCAGTATTTT. V is TRBV18 and J is TRBJ2-3; D gene ambiguous. V was shortened by 2 bases and J by 1 base, with 7 bases between the two germline ends. Germline loops: CDR1 KGHSH, CDR2 LQKENI. CDR3 length: 14 residues.